The T cell receptor (beta chain) under discussion was sequenced for a study of blood T cell repertoires in COVID-19. The CDR3 runs 17 residues. Germline CDR1 SEHNR, CDR2 FQNEAQ (reference sequence). Trimming at V came to 5 bases and at J to 2 bases, leaving 14 bases not matched to a gene. Only in-frame clones appear in the TCRdb table, and some are missing; sequencing was by immunoSEQ multiplex PCR. The sample includes around 170,000 clones, around four fifths seen only once; the top ten take around 15%. The chain has TRBV7-9 and TRBJ2-7; 8 nucleotides align to TRBD2. Material: peripheral blood. The sequence derives from a man aged 25-45 years with active or convalescent COVID-19. Written as DNA, the CDR3 is TGTGCCAGCAGCCGGGCGGGAGGTAGAGGCCCCGCCTACGAGCAGTACTTC. It is translated as CASSRAGGRGPAYEQYF.